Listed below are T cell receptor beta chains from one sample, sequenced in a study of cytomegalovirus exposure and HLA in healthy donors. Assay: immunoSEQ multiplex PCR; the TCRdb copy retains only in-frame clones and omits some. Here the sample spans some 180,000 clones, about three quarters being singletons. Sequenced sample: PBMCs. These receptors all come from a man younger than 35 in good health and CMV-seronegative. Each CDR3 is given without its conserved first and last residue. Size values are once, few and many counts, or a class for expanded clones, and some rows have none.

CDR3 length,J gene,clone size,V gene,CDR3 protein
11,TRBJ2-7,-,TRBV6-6,ASRLQGYYEQY
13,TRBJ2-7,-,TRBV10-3,AISESLDRVDEQY
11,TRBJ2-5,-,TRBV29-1,SGRLAGAETQY
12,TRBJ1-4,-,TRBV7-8,ASSFQGRSEKLF
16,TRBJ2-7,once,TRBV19,ASSIGVIRGYETYEQY
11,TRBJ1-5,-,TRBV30,AWSVGGLEPQH
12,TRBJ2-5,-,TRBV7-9,ASSLPAGGETQY
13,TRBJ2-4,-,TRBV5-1,ASTWTGSIRDIQY
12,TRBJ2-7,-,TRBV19,ASIGTGGSNEQY
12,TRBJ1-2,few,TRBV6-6,ASSPIQGVYGYT
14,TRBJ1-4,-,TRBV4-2,ASSQVGTGLGEKLF
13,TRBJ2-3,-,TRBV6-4,ASSDRGGSTDTQY
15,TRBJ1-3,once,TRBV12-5,ASGLSPLDRGGNTIY
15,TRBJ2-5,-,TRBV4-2,ASSQDWTSGMKETQY
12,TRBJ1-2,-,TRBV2,ASSYGQDNYGYT
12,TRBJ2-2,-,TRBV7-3,ASSQTGGAGELF
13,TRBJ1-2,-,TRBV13,ASSFGTSHNYGYT
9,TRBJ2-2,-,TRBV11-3,ASRQSGELF
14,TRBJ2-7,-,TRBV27,ASSRQPEGQGSEQY
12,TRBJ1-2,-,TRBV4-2,ASTGAGSNYGYT
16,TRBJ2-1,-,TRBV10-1,ASSESERESSSYNEQF
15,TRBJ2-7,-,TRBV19,ASSARTSGRQQYEQY
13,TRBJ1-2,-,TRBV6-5,ASSYRETGHYGYT
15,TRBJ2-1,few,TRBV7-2,ASSLRTSGLVYNEQF
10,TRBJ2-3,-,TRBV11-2,ASSTLTDTQY
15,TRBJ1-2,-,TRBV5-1,ASSLVRSPTINYGYT
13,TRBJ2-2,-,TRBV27,ASRSGTENTGELF
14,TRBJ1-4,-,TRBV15,ATSRDRGGGNEKLF
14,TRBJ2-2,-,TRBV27,ASSSNLAGPTGELF
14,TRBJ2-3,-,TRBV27,ASSFLAPERSDTQY
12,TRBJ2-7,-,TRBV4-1,ASSPRTGIYEQY
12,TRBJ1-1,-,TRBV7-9,ASSVGQENTEAF
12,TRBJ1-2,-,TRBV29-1,SVDWGQSNYGYT
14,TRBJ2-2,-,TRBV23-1,ASSRARQAHTGELF
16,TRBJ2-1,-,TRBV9,ASSPGLAASLAYNEQF
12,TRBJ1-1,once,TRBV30,AYRTGGGLTEAF
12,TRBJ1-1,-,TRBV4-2,ASSAGEGDTEAF
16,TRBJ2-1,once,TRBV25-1,ASRDIKGLAGGQNEQF
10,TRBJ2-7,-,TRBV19,ASRQGINEQY
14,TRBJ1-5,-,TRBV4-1,ASSQDRWTGEQPQH